The TCR beta chain under discussion was sequenced for a study of cytomegalovirus exposure and HLA in healthy donors. Study summary: Across around 400 genotyped donors, about 80% landed in the Caucasian-associated ancestry cluster.

Participants comprised healthy donors of bone marrow. Whole-study results and caveats: Using a false discovery rate of 0.05, a later analysis showed that fewer than 20,000 TCR beta sequences were associated with HLA alleles.

The PCR ran on 60 Vbeta and 13 Jbeta primers. TCRdb's copy holds only in-frame clones and misses some; the assay was immunoSEQ multiplex PCR. The profile covers 150,000 or so clones, with 70% to 75% appearing a single time and approximately 4.6% taken by the ten largest. Trimming removed 0 bases from V and 6 bases from J; junction bases left unmatched: 3. Germline CDR1 is LNHNV and CDR2 is YYDKDF (reference sequence). The CDR3 length is 15 residues. Concerning this clone itself: Its antigen is unidentified.

The V and J genes are TRBV15 and TRBJ2-1, with TRBD2 matching over 9 bases. The receptor comes from a man aged 18 to 30 in good health and CMV-seropositive. The sample was PBMCs. CDR3 sequence: CATSRDSGSGNEQFF. CDR3 nucleotides: TGTGCCACCAGCAGAGATAGCGGGAGTGGCAATGAGCAGTTCTTC.